A single sample is the source of the 28 T cell receptor beta chains below, sequenced in a study of shared clonotypes between healthy human individuals. Sequencing used immunoSEQ multiplex PCR; TCRdb keeps in-frame clones, though not all of them. The table records 300,000 to 400,000 clones, around 87% of them present only once. Sequencing used memory CD8+ T cells sorted from blood. Indicated subset: CD45RO+ cells pooled with CCR7-negative TemRA cells. All receptors derive from a man between 18 and 35 years old in good health.

The chain is built from TRBV11-2 and TRBJ2-5; 10 bases are a match to TRBD2. The germline CDR1 and CDR2 sequences are SGHAT and FQNNGV. The junction had 8 bases not matched to a gene; V was cut back by 5 bases and J by 5 bases. This CDR3 is 15 amino acids long. Here the CDR3 DNA reads TGTGCCAGCAGCGCCCCTAGCGGGGGTTGGGAGACCCAGTACTTC. Its translation is CASSAPSGGWETQYF.

The chain employs TRBV9 and TRBJ1-2; 9 positions match TRBD1. With 1 base clipped from V and 8 bases from J, the junction kept 9 bases outside the gene matches. CDR3 length: 15 residues. In germline, CDR1 is SGDLS, CDR2 YYNGEE. The CDR3 loop reads CASSVRDRDVLGYTF. In nucleotides, the CDR3 is TGTGCCAGCAGCGTAAGGGACAGGGACGTATTGGGCTACACCTTC.

The chain joins TRBV5-8 to TRBJ2-5; 8 bases line up with TRBD1. Germline values: CDR1 SGHTS, CDR2 YDEGEE. The CDR3 loop spans 18 amino acids. The ends lost 0 bases at V and 3 bases at J; junction bases unmatched: 13. The DNA of the CDR3 is TGTGCCAGCAGCTTGGTCTCGTGGACAGGGAGCAATGAAGAGACCCAGTACTTC. Translated, it gives CASSLVSWTGSNEETQYF.

With regard to this clone: The same CDR3 is also encoded by other DNA sequences in this sample. J is TRBJ2-7 and V is TRBV9; perhaps TRBD2 as D (5 bases). CDR1 and CDR2 (germline): SGDLS, YYNGEE. V was cut by 0 bases and J by 3 bases, with 10 bases left in between. The CDR3 totals 14 residues. CDR3 residues: CASSVGLGGYEQYF. CDR3 bases: TGTGCCAGCAGCGTAGGGTTAGGAGGCTACGAGCAGTACTTC.

The V call is TRBV7-9, the J call TRBJ1-1, with 9 bases that match TRBD1. Germline trimming cut 8 bases from V and 0 bases from J; bases unmatched to any gene: 1. The CDR3 loop spans 13 amino acids. The germline gives CDR1 SEHNR, CDR2 FQNEAQ (reference sequence). The CDR3 region has the DNA TGTGCCAGCGGACAGGGGCTGAACACTGAAGCTTTCTTT. Encoded protein: CASGQGLNTEAFF.

The gene calls are TRBV7-9 and TRBJ2-5; D not certain. The germline V and J ends were trimmed by 3 bases and 9 bases, with 14 bases remaining between them. The CDR3 is made up of 13 amino acids. Germline loops: CDR1 SEHNR, CDR2 FQNEAQ (reference sequence). CDR3 sequence (DNA): TGTGCCAGCAGCTTCGTGGTAGAGGATGCCCAGTACTTC. Translated, it gives CASSFVVEDAQYF.

V gene TRBV30 combines with J gene TRBJ2-7; 10 bases fit TRBD1. CDR3 length: 14 amino acids. Germline CDR1 is GTSNPN and CDR2 is SVGIG (reference sequence). J gave up 2 bases and V 1 base, and 2 bases lay outside the gene matches. The CDR3: CAWSAGTGAYEQYF. In DNA, the CDR3 is TGTGCCTGGAGTGCCGGGACAGGGGCCTACGAGCAGTACTTC. Full variable domain (rest looked up from reference TRBV30 and TRBJ2-7): SQTIHQWPATLVQPVGSPLSLECTVEGTSNPNLYWYRQAAGRGLQLLFYSVGIGQISSEVPQNLSASRPQDRQFILSSKKLLLSDSGFYLCAWSAGTGAYEQYFGPGTRLTVT.

This rearrangement joins TRBV11-2 to TRBJ2-2; D is unclear. Germline CDR1 reads SGHAT; CDR2 reads FQNNGV. V gave up 5 bases and J gave up 6 bases, with 7 bases separating them. The CDR3 runs to 12 residues. In DNA form, the CDR3 reads TGTGCCAGCAGCGGAACGTCCGGGGAGCTGTTTTTT. This sequence encodes CASSGTSGELFF. Filled out from reference TRBV11-2 and TRBJ2-2, the complete variable domain reads EAGVAQSPRYKIIEKRQSVAFWCNPISGHATLYWYQQILGQGPKLLIQFQNNGVVDDSQLPKDRFSAERLKGVDSTLKIQPAKLEDSAVYLCASSGTSGELFFGEGSRLTVL.

This chain uses TRBV10-3 with TRBJ1-2; D unclear. Trimming took 3 bases from V and 4 from J, leaving 12 bases between them. From germline, CDR1 is ENHRY and CDR2 SYGVKD. This CDR3 region has 14 residues. DNA for the CDR3: TGTGCCATCAGTGATCGCCCGGGAGTCTATGGCTACACCTTC. This translates into CAISDRPGVYGYTF.

DNA for the CDR3: TGCGCCAGCAGCCAATGGCGGGGGGAAACCATATATTTT. It translates to CASSQWRGETIYF. This rearrangement joins TRBV4-1 to TRBJ1-3; tentatively, D is TRBD1 (5 bases). The germline gives CDR1 MGHRA, CDR2 YSYEKL. V was clipped by 2 bases and J by 10 bases, with 12 bases between them. There are 13 residues in the CDR3.

To note about this clone: A far larger clone lies a single base away; this is likely a read error. The CDR3 region is CAFSESGTGGSMNTEAFF. CDR3 nucleotide sequence: TGTGCCTTCAGTGAGTCTGGGACAGGGGGGTCCATGAACACTGAAGCTTTCTTT. This chain connects TRBV10-3 to TRBJ1-1, with 11 bases aligning to TRBD1. CDR1 and CDR2 from the germline V gene are ENHRY and SYGVKD. This CDR3 has 18 residues.

This clone occurred many times. Here the CDR3 DNA reads TGTGCCAGCAGCGTAGGAACGCCCGAGACCCAGTACTTC. It yields the protein CASSVGTPETQYF. This sequence joins TRBV9 and TRBJ2-5; D remains unclear. Germline loops: CDR1 SGDLS, CDR2 YYNGEE. The CDR3 totals 13 residues. The ends were cut back, 0 bases at V and 5 bases at J, with 8 bases in the middle.

This clone appeared many times. A junction end diverges from the germline sequence, so it may reflect a read error. This sequence joins TRBV27 and TRBJ2-1, with D perhaps matching TRBD2 (6 bases). CDR3 length: 17 residues. Germline V gene lookup returns CDR1 MNHEY and CDR2 SMNVEV (reference sequence). CDR3 loop: CASSLSTGTGAYNEQFF. The CDR3 DNA reads as TGTGCCAGCAGTCTATCTACCGGGACGGGAGCGTACAATGAGCAGTTCTTC.

This clone has a handful of counts. The rearrangement uses TRBV25-1 and TRBJ1-2; D is ambiguous. CDR3 length: 13 residues. The V end lost 5 bases, the J end lost 4 bases, and 11 bases lay between the germline ends. The germline V gene has CDR1 MGHDK and CDR2 SYGVNS. CDR3 region: CASSWTEFYGYTF. CDR3 DNA sequence: TGTGCCAGCAGTTGGACGGAATTCTATGGCTACACCTTC.

This clone has only a few counts. The chain combines TRBV10-1 with TRBJ2-7; D is possibly TRBD1 (5 bases). There are 14 residues in the CDR3. Germline CDR1 and CDR2: WNHNN and SYGVQD (reference sequence). The V end lost 0 bases, the J end lost 5 bases, and 11 bases lay between the germline ends. The CDR3 protein is CASSESSGRDEQYF. CDR3 DNA sequence: TGCGCCAGCAGTGAGTCCTCAGGCAGGGACGAGCAGTACTTC.

The chain combines TRBV5-1 with TRBJ2-1, with TRBD2 matching over 12 bases. The ends lost 0 bases at V and 7 bases at J; junction bases unmatched: 14. The CDR3 contains 19 residues. Germline V lookup: CDR1 SGHRS, CDR2 YFSETQ. CDR3 in DNA: TGCGCCAGCAGCTTGGCCGACATCCTACTAGCGGGAGGTTCTAATGAGCAGTTCTTC. Protein product: CASSLADILLAGGSNEQFF.

The chain couples TRBV28 to TRBJ2-7; D uncertain. Germline lookup yields CDR1 MDHEN and CDR2 SYDVKM. Trimming left V 5 bases short and J 5 bases short, with 19 bases between. This CDR3 contains 15 residues. CDR3 amino acids: CASSPNKMFHHEQYF. The CDR3 DNA follows: TGTGCCAGCAGTCCCAATAAGATGTTCCACCACGAGCAGTACTTC.

V usage is TRBV6-4 and J usage is TRBJ1-3; a weak D match, TRBD1 (6 bases). The V end lost 2 bases, the J end lost 1 base, and 24 bases lay between the germline ends. Germline CDR1 MRHNA, CDR2 SNTAGT. The CDR3 consists of 20 residues. CDR3 sequence: CASSDDAGRGRLRSGNTIYF. The DNA for the CDR3 is TGTGCCAGCAGTGACGACGCTGGCAGGGGCCGTCTCCGGTCTGGAAACACCATATATTTT.

The genes are TRBV5-1 and TRBJ2-2, with TRBD1 identical over 7 bases. The CDR3 is 14 residues long. The germline CDR1 and CDR2 sequences are SGHRS and YFSETQ. V dropped 7 bases and J dropped 6; count of bases not matched to a gene: 9. CDR3 sequence (DNA): TGCGCCAGCGGACCCGACAGGGCTGCCGGGGAGCTGTTTTTT. Protein product: CASGPDRAAGELFF.

The V and J genes are TRBV6-1 and TRBJ1-5, with 9 bases lining up with TRBD1. There are 16 residues in the CDR3. The V gene's germline CDR1 is MNHNS and CDR2 SASEGT. V lost 3 bases, J lost 1 base, and 4 bases stayed unmatched. This chain's CDR3 is CASSEYRGPSNQPQHF. CDR3 bases: TGTGCCAGCAGTGAGTACAGGGGGCCGAGCAATCAGCCCCAGCATTTT.

For the CDR3, the DNA is TGTGCCAGCAGCCGACAGGGGGAGACCCAGTACTTC. Translated, it gives CASSRQGETQYF. V and J are TRBV11-2 and TRBJ2-5, with 8 positions matching TRBD1. V was clipped by 5 bases and J by 5 bases; unmatched bases: 1. The CDR3 consists of 12 residues. Per the germline V gene, CDR1 is SGHAT and CDR2 is FQNNGV. Full variable domain (outside the CDR3, taken from reference TRBV11-2 and TRBJ2-5): EAGVAQSPRYKIIEKRQSVAFWCNPISGHATLYWYQQILGQGPKLLIQFQNNGVVDDSQLPKDRFSAERLKGVDSTLKIQPAKLEDSAVYLCASSRQGETQYFGPGTRLLVL.

The chain is built from TRBV21-1 and TRBJ1-5; TRBD1, the table's D call, lacks a check against the DNA. TRBV21-1 is a pseudogene. The CDR3 extends over 16 amino acids. CDR3 coding DNA: TGTGCCAGCAGCAAACCCCAGGGGTGCCTCAATCAGCCCCAGCATTTT. This encodes CASSKPQGCLNQPQHF.

The chain joins TRBV27 to TRBJ2-1; D may correspond to TRBD1 or TRBD2 (6 bases each). V lost 1 base and J lost 3, with 10 bases in between. In germline, CDR1 is MNHEY, CDR2 SMNVEV (reference sequence). This CDR3 contains 15 residues. DNA of the CDR3: TGTGCCAGCAGTTTATGGGGGGCCCTCTACAATGAGCAGTTCTTC. Amino acids: CASSLWGALYNEQFF.

The rearrangement joins TRBV9 to TRBJ1-2; TRBD1 matches 9 bases. The CDR3 contains 15 residues. The ends lost 4 bases at V and 8 bases at J; junction bases unmatched: 12. Germline V gene sequence: CDR1 SGDLS, CDR2 YYNGEE. In DNA, the CDR3 is TGTGCCAGCAGCACTCCGGGACAGGGAGTTGGCGGCTACACCTTC. It codes for CASSTPGQGVGGYTF. Full variable domain (outside the CDR3, taken from reference TRBV9 and TRBJ1-2): DSGVTQTPKHLITATGQRVTLRCSPRSGDLSVYWYQQSLDQGLQFLIQYYNGEERAKGNILERFSAQQFPDLHSELNLSSLELGDSALYFCASSTPGQGVGGYTFGSGTRLTVV.

The chain recombines TRBV4-3 with TRBJ1-1; no clear D gene. CDR1 and CDR2 (germline): LGHNA, YSLEER. The CDR3 covers 18 residues. Between the trimmed V and J ends, which lost 0 bases and 0 bases, there was a span of 17 bases. CDR3 nucleotides: TGCGCCAGCAGCCAAGAGGGAGTTGTCATGCCGATGAACACTGAAGCTTTCTTT. Translated, it gives CASSQEGVVMPMNTEAFF.

The chain couples TRBV27 to TRBJ2-1; 7 positions agree with TRBD2. CDR1 and CDR2 from the germline V gene are MNHEY and SMNVEV (reference sequence). This CDR3 has 16 amino acids. V trimming: 6 bases; J trimming: 7 bases; junction bases outside the gene matches: 15. CDR3 DNA sequence: TGTGCCAGCAGACCCCTAGCGGAGCGAGCGCGGAATGAGCAGTTCTTC. Translation gives CASRPLAERARNEQFF.

The V gene is TRBV5-4, the J gene TRBJ2-7; TRBD1 agrees at 8 bases. V was clipped by 4 bases and J by 5 bases; unmatched bases: 8. The CDR3 runs 14 residues. Germline V gene lookup returns CDR1 SGHNT and CDR2 YYREEE (reference sequence). The CDR3 coding sequence is TGTGCCAGCAGCCGGGACAGGTCTAGCCACGAGCAGTACTTC. This gives the protein CASSRDRSSHEQYF.

CDR3 DNA sequence: TGCGCCAGCAGCCATGCTCCCGGCGGGGAAGGGGACAATGAGCAGTTCTTC. Residues: CASSHAPGGEGDNEQFF. This chain uses TRBV4-1 with TRBJ2-1, with a possible D match to TRBD2 (6 bases). The germline V gene encodes CDR1 MGHRA and CDR2 YSYEKL. V was trimmed by 3 bases and J by 5 bases, leaving 20 bases between them. This CDR3 has 17 amino acids.